This is a list of T cell receptor beta chains from one sample in a study of spatial heterogeneity in lung cancer. A single record per CDR3 protein comes from TCRdb applying MiXCR to the 5' RACE reads. The sample records some 3,000 distinct CDR3 sequences, 25% to 30% being singletons. The sequences come from lung tumor tissue, collected at surgery. These receptors all stem from a female donor with early-stage non-small cell lung cancer. CDR3s include the opening cysteine and the closing phenylalanine or tryptophan. The order of the fields is J gene, D gene, clone size, V gene, CDR3 DNA, CDR3 protein. D genes are given only for firm matches. Some rows mark clone size as missing; the rest say once, few, many or name a class of expanded clone.

TRBJ2-3,TRBD2,.,TRBV28,TGTGCCAGCAGCCTAGCGGGAGTGAGCACAGATACGCAGTATTTT,CASSLAGVSTDTQYF
TRBJ2-7,.,few,TRBV24-1,TGTGCCACCAGTGTTGGGGACACGAACGAGCAGTACTTC,CATSVGDTNEQYF
TRBJ2-3,TRBD2,.,TRBV2,TGTGCCAGCAGTGAATCCCCAAGACTAGCGGGTACTAGCACAGTTACGCAGTATTTT,CASSESPRLAGTSTVTQYF
TRBJ2-7,.,.,TRBV5-6,TGTGCCAGCAGCTTCCGGCGGTACGAGCAGTACTTC,CASSFRRYEQYF
TRBJ2-1,.,few,TRBV6-1,TGTGCCTCCAGCCCAGGCAGGGGAAATGAGCAGTTCTTC,CASSPGRGNEQFF
TRBJ1-1,.,.,TRBV20-1,TGCAGTGCGCCCGTAACTTATGAAGCTTTCTTT,CSAPVTYEAFF
TRBJ2-1,.,.,TRBV2,TGTGCCAGCAGTGAAGGGCAGACCCACCTCTACAATGAGCAGTTCTTC,CASSEGQTHLYNEQFF
TRBJ2-6,TRBD2,.,TRBV23-1,TGCGCCAGCAGTCAATCATGTAGCGGGTCTGGGGCCAACGTCCTGACTTTC,CASSQSCSGSGANVLTF
TRBJ2-5,TRBD2,medium-sized,TRBV20-1,TGCAGTGTAGCTCTAGCGGGCCGTAGAGCAGAGACCCAGTACTTC,CSVALAGRRAETQYF
TRBJ2-3,TRBD2,medium-sized,TRBV5-1,TGCGCCAGCAGCTTGGTTGGGCTAGCGGACTTTACTAGCACAGATACGCAGTATTTT,CASSLVGLADFTSTDTQYF
TRBJ1-5,TRBD1,once,TRBV20-1,TGCAGTGCTAGACAGGGACAGGGCGGCCAGCCCCAGCATTTT,CSARQGQGGQPQHF
TRBJ2-5,.,.,TRBV30,TGTGCCTGGGGAAGACTGAGAGAGACCCAGTACTTC,CAWGRLRETQYF
TRBJ2-7,.,large,TRBV11-2,TGTGCCAGCAGCTGGGCTGGGGGCCCCTACGAGCAGTACTTC,CASSWAGGPYEQYF
TRBJ2-1,.,.,TRBV7-3,TGTGCCAGCACATCTTATTCCGGGACAAGGGTTTTGGATGAGCAGTTCTTC,CASTSYSGTRVLDEQFF
TRBJ2-1,.,few,TRBV10-2,TGCGCCAGCAGTGAGCACACGGAAGGGGAGCAGTTCTTC,CASSEHTEGEQFF
TRBJ2-5,.,medium-sized,TRBV5-4,TGTGCCAGCGGGAGAGAGACCCAGTACTTC,CASGRETQYF
TRBJ1-2,TRBD1,large,TRBV28,TGTGCCAGCAGTTTGGGGACAGGGGACTATGGCTACACCTTC,CASSLGTGDYGYTF
TRBJ1-5,.,.,TRBV6-2/TRBV6-3,TGTGCCAGCAGTTATTTTCGGCTGGATTGGCCCCAGCATTTT,CASSYFRLDWPQHF